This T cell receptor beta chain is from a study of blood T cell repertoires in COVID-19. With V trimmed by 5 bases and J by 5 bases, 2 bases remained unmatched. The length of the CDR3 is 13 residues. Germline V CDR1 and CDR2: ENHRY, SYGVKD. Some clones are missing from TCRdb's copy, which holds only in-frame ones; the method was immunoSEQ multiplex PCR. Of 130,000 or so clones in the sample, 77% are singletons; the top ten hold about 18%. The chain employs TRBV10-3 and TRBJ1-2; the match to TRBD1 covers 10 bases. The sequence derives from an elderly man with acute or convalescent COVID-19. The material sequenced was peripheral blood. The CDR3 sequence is CAISKDRGYGYTF. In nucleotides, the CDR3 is TGTGCCATCAGTAAGGACAGGGGGTATGGCTACACCTTC.